The TCR beta chain under discussion was sequenced for a study of T cell responses to AZD1222 COVID-19 vaccine. Overall study results and limits: Reports say nearly half of spike-specific TCRs go after unmutated variant regions. Baseline seropositivity characterized only a handful of AZD1222 recipients. The donor group comprised mostly white British people and more females; the analysis possibly underestimated clonal diversity. Compared with day 0, the breadth and depth of the Spike-specific TCR repertoire rose significantly after two doses of AZD1222.

Assay used: immunoSEQ multiplex PCR; TCRdb lists only in-frame clones, some missing. The repertoire includes 150,000 or so clones, about 91% of them detected once, and approximately 4.8% sits in the top ten. About this clone itself: Its antigen is still unknown.

V lost 1 base, J lost 4 bases, and 17 bases lay in between. Looked up from germline, CDR1 is MDHEN and CDR2 is SYDVKM. This CDR3 is 16 amino acids long. This chain joins TRBV28 and TRBJ2-7, with D perhaps TRBD1 (6 bases). The clonotype was recovered from an adult in good health. The sample in question was peripheral blood, obtained on day 0 of AZD1222 vaccination. Here the CDR3 reads CASSLSPGHGFYEQYF. CDR3 coding DNA: TGTGCCAGCAGTTTATCGCCGGGACACGGTTTTTACGAGCAGTACTTC. The whole variable domain, remainder taken from reference TRBV28 and TRBJ2-7, is DVKVTQSSRYLVKRTGEKVFLECVQDMDHENMFWYRQDPGLGLRLIYFSYDVKMKEKGDIPEGYSVSREKKERFSLILESASTNQTSMYLCASSLSPGHGFYEQYFGPGTRLTVT.